This T cell receptor (beta chain) was sequenced during a study of blood T cell repertoires in COVID-19. Overall study context: COVID-19 samples collected from the United States, Italy and Spain covered acute and convalescent phases. Nucleic acid was either cDNA or gDNA, and it came from T cells, B-cell-depleted T cells, or PBMCs.

CDR3 length: 15 amino acids. V lost 1 base, J lost 11 bases, and 8 bases stayed unmatched. The germline CDR1 and CDR2 sequences are SEHNR and FQNEAQ (reference sequence). Study processing details: Reference gene primer amplification gave estimated nucleated cell counts. Sequenced by immunoSEQ multiplex PCR; TCRdb stores in-frame clones only, minus some. V and J calls plus clone size are reproduced from that table; the DNA served to infer D and trimming. In the table there are over 100,000 clones, 87% of which are singletons. The chain combines TRBV7-9 with TRBJ2-3; 11 positions agree with TRBD2. The sequencing sample was made of peripheral blood. The TCR sequence derives from a man in his fifties with active COVID-19. This CDR3 is CASSLGLAGGVEQYF. CDR3 DNA sequence: TGTGCCAGCAGCTTAGGGCTAGCGGGGGGTGTGGAGCAGTATTTT.